The next 18 T cell receptor beta chains were all read from a single sample in a study of cytomegalovirus exposure and HLA in healthy donors. The PCR had 60 Vbeta and 13 Jbeta primers. Repertoires were generated with immunoSEQ multiplex PCR, while TCRdb's copy carries only in-frame clones and drops some. The table includes approximately 140,000 clones, roughly 76% detected once. The sequenced sample was PBMCs. All receptors come from a female donor in good health and CMV-seronegative.

The V gene is TRBV10-3, the J gene TRBJ2-3, with D maybe TRBD1 (6 bases). V was pared by 6 bases and J by 4 bases, with 11 bases between. There are 13 residues in the CDR3. CDR1 and CDR2 from the germline V gene are ENHRY and SYGVKD. This chain's CDR3 is CAISPGEADTQYF. Written as DNA, the CDR3 is TGTGCCATCAGCCCAGGGGAAGCAGATACGCAGTATTTT.

This clone turned up a few times. This chain links TRBV7-3 with TRBJ1-2, with D possibly TRBD1 on 5 matching bases. Deletions cut 5 bases from V and 7 bases from J, with 17 bases between. Germline CDR1 SGHTA, CDR2 FQGTGA. The CDR3 is 14 residues long. The CDR3 DNA reads as TGTGCCAGCAGCCTTTCGGGGGGAAAGGGTGGCTACACCTTC. Protein product: CASSLSGGKGGYTF. Variable domain in full (rest from reference TRBV7-3 and TRBJ1-2): GAGVSQTPSNKVTEKGKYVELRCDPISGHTALYWYRQSLGQGPEFLIYFQGTGAADDSGLPNDRFFAVRPEGSVSTLKIQRTERGDSAVYLCASSLSGGKGGYTFGSGTRLTVV.

This chain links TRBV10-1 with TRBJ2-3; 9 nucleotides align to TRBD1. The CDR3 extends over 15 amino acids. The junction had 8 bases not matched to a gene; V was cut back by 2 bases and J by 8 bases. Looked up from germline, CDR1 is WNHNN and CDR2 is SYGVQD (reference sequence). The CDR3 DNA reads as TGCGCCAGCAGTGAGAGGACAGGGGCTACGGGTACGCAGTATTTT. Translated, it gives CASSERTGATGTQYF.

The V gene is TRBV6-5, the J gene TRBJ1-2, with TRBD1 matching over 8 bases. The germline V gene has CDR1 MNHEY and CDR2 SVGAGI. This CDR3 contains 13 residues. Trimming cost V 6 bases and J 4 bases; bases outside gene matches: 4. The CDR3 sequence is CASSPDRGYGYTF. CDR3 nucleotides: TGTGCCAGCAGCCCAGACAGGGGCTATGGCTACACCTTC.

The V gene is TRBV9, the J gene TRBJ2-1; TRBD1 aligns across 8 bases. V lost 0 bases and J lost 6; bases outside the gene matches: 8. The CDR3 is 16 residues long. Germline V gene data show CDR1 as SGDLS and CDR2 as YYNGEE. CDR3 nucleotides: TGTGCCAGCAGCGTAGTGGGGACAGGACTCCTCAATGAGCAGTTCTTC. Protein sequence: CASSVVGTGLLNEQFF.

In its sample, this clone was seen a few times. This rearrangement joins TRBV6-5 to TRBJ2-7; TRBD2 matches at 10 bases. Germline trimming cut 0 bases from V and 7 bases from J; bases unmatched to any gene: 9. The germline gives CDR1 MNHEY, CDR2 SVGAGI. The length of the CDR3 is 16 residues. This CDR3 reads CASSYSLAGTSREQYF. CDR3 coding DNA: TGTGCCAGCAGTTACTCACTAGCGGGGACCTCTCGTGAGCAGTACTTC.

V gene TRBV2 combines with J gene TRBJ1-5; tentatively, D is TRBD1 (5 bases). V lost 6 bases to trimming and J lost 9 bases, with 18 bases between them. Germline loops: CDR1 SNHLY, CDR2 FYNNEI. The CDR3 spans 14 residues. In DNA form, the CDR3 reads TGTGCCAGCAGGGACGACGAAACAAGGGGGCCCCAGCATTTT. Protein: CASRDDETRGPQHF. Complete variable domain (other parts from reference TRBV2 and TRBJ1-5): EPEVTQTPSHQVTQMGQEVILRCVPISNHLYFYWYRQILGQKVEFLVSFYNNEISEKSEIFDDQFSVERPDGSNFTLKIRSTKLEDSAMYFCASRDDETRGPQHFGDGTRLSIL.

The V and J genes are TRBV7-8 and TRBJ1-5, with TRBD1 matching 9 bases. The CDR3 extends over 15 amino acids. Per the germline V gene, CDR1 is SGHVS and CDR2 is FQNEAQ. The V gene end was trimmed by 2 bases and the J gene end by 5 bases; junction bases not matched to a gene: 4. The CDR3 is CASSLTGGSYQPQHF. The DNA of the CDR3 is TGTGCCAGCAGCTTAACAGGGGGCAGTTATCAGCCCCAGCATTTT.

The chain joins TRBV5-1 to TRBJ2-3; no clear D. The germline V gene encodes CDR1 SGHRS and CDR2 YFSETQ. This CDR3 is built from 12 residues. With 4 bases removed from V and 0 bases from J, the gap between germline ends came to 3 bases. CDR3 amino acids: CASSLSTDTQYF. The CDR3 coding sequence is TGCGCCAGCAGCCTGAGCACAGATACGCAGTATTTT.

This clone was picked up a small number of times. This chain links TRBV4-1 with TRBJ2-6; 7 bases fit TRBD1. Germline CDR1 reads MGHRA; CDR2 reads YSYEKL. Trimming took 1 base from V and 2 from J; bases not matched to a gene: 2. The CDR3 is 16 residues long. CDR3 in DNA: TGCGCCAGCAGCCAAGGACAGGGAACTGGGGCCAACGTCCTGACTTTC. Translating it yields CASSQGQGTGANVLTF.

The V and J genes are TRBV9 and TRBJ2-3, with 14 bases matching TRBD2. Germline CDR1 SGDLS, CDR2 YYNGEE. This CDR3 comprises 16 residues. V was pared by 2 bases and J by 3 bases, with 2 bases of the junction left unmatched. CDR3 residues: CASSVGTSGSTDTQYF. CDR3 coding DNA: TGTGCCAGCAGCGTTGGGACTAGCGGGAGTACAGATACGCAGTATTTT.

This rearrangement joins TRBV28 to TRBJ2-3; no clear D gene. The CDR3 sequence is 12 residues long. Germline lookup yields CDR1 MDHEN and CDR2 SYDVKM. V lost 1 base to trimming and J lost 6 bases, with 5 bases between them. The chain's CDR3 is CASSLYADTQYF. The CDR3 DNA reads TGTGCCAGCAGTTTATACGCGGATACGCAGTATTTT.

This clone was seen a single time. The chain recombines TRBV5-4 with TRBJ2-1, with 11 bases identical to TRBD2. This CDR3 comprises 14 residues. Unmatched junction bases numbered 7, after V lost 4 bases and J lost 10 bases. Germline V gene sequence: CDR1 SGHNT, CDR2 YYREEE (reference sequence). In nucleotides, the CDR3 is TGTGCCAGCAGCACTGGACTAGCGGGTGGGGAGCAGTTCTTC. This sequence encodes CASSTGLAGGEQFF.

This sequence joins TRBV5-8 and TRBJ1-2; D is perhaps TRBD1 (5 bases). The germline V gene has CDR1 SGHTS and CDR2 YDEGEE. The CDR3 extends over 13 amino acids. Trimming removed 4 bases at V and 4 bases at J, with 11 bases between. The CDR3 protein is CASSPRVGYGYTF. CDR3 sequence (DNA): TGTGCCAGCAGCCCCAGGGTAGGCTATGGCTACACCTTC.

The chain combines TRBV27 with TRBJ2-7; perhaps TRBD1 as D (6 bases). Germline V gives CDR1 MNHEY, CDR2 SMNVEV (reference sequence). The CDR3 length is 13 residues. Deletions cut 5 bases from V and 2 bases from J, with 10 bases between. CDR3 DNA sequence: TGTGCCAGCAGTCTGGACAGTACCTACGAGCAGTACTTC. Translation gives CASSLDSTYEQYF.

The chain has TRBV6-1 and TRBJ2-7, with D uncertain. V was cut by 0 bases and J by 3 bases, with 12 bases left in between. The length of the CDR3 is 15 residues. Germline CDR1 and CDR2: MNHNS and SASEGT. CDR3 amino acids: CASSEARRGSYEQYF. The CDR3 coding sequence is TGTGCCAGCAGTGAAGCGCGAAGAGGAAGCTACGAGCAGTACTTC.

This chain connects TRBV11-2 to TRBJ2-7, with TRBD1 matching over 7 bases. The germline V gene has CDR1 SGHAT and CDR2 FQNNGV. The V and J ends lost 2 bases and 4 bases, in that order; junction bases with no gene match: 14. This CDR3 has 17 residues. The CDR3 DNA sequence: TGTGCCAGCAGCTTAATCACTCACCGGGACAGTCAATACGAGCAGTACTTC. Translated: CASSLITHRDSQYEQYF.

This clone has just a few counts. This rearrangement joins TRBV28 to TRBJ2-2; 15 bases map to TRBD2. The V and J ends lost 6 bases and 4 bases, in that order; junction bases with no gene match: 15. The CDR3 consists of 20 residues. Germline assignment: CDR1 MDHEN and CDR2 SYDVKM. CDR3 protein: CASSRIGLAGGELSTGELFF. CDR3 bases: TGTGCCAGCAGCCGTATAGGACTAGCGGGGGGGGAATTGAGCACCGGGGAGCTGTTTTTT.